This T cell receptor beta chain was obtained from a study of T cells in Graves' hyperthyroidism and ophthalmopathy. The wider study: Any treatment followed the collection of peripheral blood at initial diagnosis. Whole-study results and caveats: Most expanded thyroid clonotypes above 0.001 also appeared in blood. Model output signaled ophthalmopathy a median around 6.9 months ahead of onset. By a 13 V-J model, ophthalmopathy was set apart from stable hyperthyroidism.

TCR beta CDR3 region amplification was performed from RNA transcripts. Initially, a first-round RT-PCR of the TCR CDR3 employed the HTBI primer set. TCRdb used MiXCR to reprocess the multiplex PCR reads, holding one entry per CDR3 protein. This sample has around 420,000 distinct CDR3 sequences, with roughly 14% found just once. About this clonotype: Its specificity is unknown.

In germline, CDR1 is SGHNT, CDR2 YENEEA. Trimming removed 3 bases at V and 0 bases at J, with 9 bases between. This CDR3 has 15 amino acids. The chain carries TRBV11-3 and TRBJ1-3; maybe TRBD1 (6 bases). This TCR was recovered from a young woman with Graves' hyperthyroidism. Source material: blood. DNA of the CDR3: TGTGCCAGCAGCTTCCGGACAGACTCTGGAAACACCATATATTTT. Encoded protein: CASSFRTDSGNTIYF. Full variable domain (remainder filled in from reference TRBV11-3 and TRBJ1-3): EAGVVQSPRYKIIEKKQPVAFWCNPISGHNTLYWYLQNLGQGPELLIRYENEEAVDDSQLPKDRFSAERLKGVDSTLKIQPAELGDSAVYLCASSFRTDSGNTIYFGEGSWLTVV.